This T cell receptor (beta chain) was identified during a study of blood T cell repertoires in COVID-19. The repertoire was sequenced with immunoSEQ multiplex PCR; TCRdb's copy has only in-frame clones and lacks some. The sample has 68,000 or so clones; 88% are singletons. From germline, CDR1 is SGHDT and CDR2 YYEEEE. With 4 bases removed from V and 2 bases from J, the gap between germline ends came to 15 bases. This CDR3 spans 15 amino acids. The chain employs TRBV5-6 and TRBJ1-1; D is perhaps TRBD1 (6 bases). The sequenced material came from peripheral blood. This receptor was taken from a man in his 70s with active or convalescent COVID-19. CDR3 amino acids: CASSKLTGLNTEAFF. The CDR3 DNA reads TGTGCCAGCAGCAAACTGACAGGACTCAACACTGAAGCTTTCTTT.